The TCR beta chain described here comes from a study of blood T cell repertoires in COVID-19. On the study more broadly: PBMCs, B-cell-depleted T cells, or T cells provided the cDNA or gDNA that made up the material.

Enrollees, roughly 18 to 89 years old, lived in about two dozen US areas. The CDR3 extends over 12 amino acids. Trimming removed 4 bases at V and 5 bases at J, with 5 bases between. CDR1 and CDR2 from the germline V gene are KGHDR and SFDVKD. Points on this clone: Other DNA sequences in the same sample also yield this CDR3.

The method was immunoSEQ multiplex PCR; TCRdb's version includes in-frame clones alone and lacks a portion of them. The sample shows hundreds of thousands of clones, 80% to 90% of them seen only once. The clonotype comes from a man aged 40-55 years who had recovered from COVID-19. J is TRBJ1-5 and V is TRBV24-1; D unclear. Sequencing was carried out using PBMCs or T cells enriched from blood (not recorded which). The CDR3 DNA follows: TGTGCCACCAGTGACTCCGATCAGCCCCAGCATTTT. This translates into CATSDSDQPQHF.